This T cell receptor beta chain was observed in a study of T cells in localized non-small cell lung cancer. This CDR3 spans 16 amino acids. V lost 5 bases and J lost 1; bases outside the gene matches: 9. Germline CDR1 SEHNR, CDR2 FQNEAQ (reference sequence). The data were produced by immunoSEQ multiplex PCR, yet TCRdb's version contains in-frame clones alone and is incomplete. The sample has approximately 21,000 clones, roughly nine tenths seen once. The clonotype originates from a woman aged 40 to 75 with stage I lung adenocarcinoma. The input for sequencing was peripheral blood, taken before any cancer treatment. This chain connects TRBV7-9 to TRBJ2-3; 7 bases match TRBD2. The CDR3 sequence: CASSPSGLEGTDTQYF. The CDR3 coding sequence is TGTGCCAGCAGCCCCAGTGGACTAGAAGGCACAGATACGCAGTATTTT.